What follows are 13 T cell receptor beta chains derived from one specimen sequenced in a study of shared clonotypes between healthy human individuals. Profiled with immunoSEQ multiplex PCR; TCRdb holds only in-frame clones, not every one. The sample consists of about 2.1 million clones, about 94% of them appearing once. Naive CD8 cells lacked CD45RO and underwent positive selection for CCR7, leaving out terminally differentiated effector memory CD45RA+ cells. Input material: naive CD8+ T cells from PBMCs. Source of these receptors: a man younger than 35 in good health. Some clones in this sample may be carry-over from other donors' samples.

V and J are TRBV10-3 and TRBJ2-7, with D possibly matching TRBD1 (6 bases). V shed 10 bases and J shed 6 bases, with 25 bases lying between them. The CDR3 spans 15 residues. Germline V gene sequence: CDR1 ENHRY, CDR2 SYGVKD. In DNA, the CDR3 is TGTGCCACCACCGGGACATCATCCGGCGGAGGCGAGCAGTACTTC. Translating it yields CATTGTSSGGGEQYF.

V and J are TRBV19 and TRBJ1-1; TRBD1 matches at 8 bases. Looked up from germline, CDR1 is LNHDA and CDR2 is SQIVND (reference sequence). The CDR3 is 14 amino acids. Trimming took 4 bases from V and 3 from J; bases not matched to a gene: 4. The CDR3 sequence: CASSTGGYYTEAFF. For the CDR3, the DNA is TGTGCCAGTAGTACAGGGGGCTATTACACTGAAGCTTTCTTT.

This chain links TRBV7-2 with TRBJ2-7, with unresolved D. Germline loops: CDR1 SGHTA, CDR2 FQGNSA. V gave up 3 bases and J gave up 2 bases, with 5 bases separating them. The CDR3 has 12 amino acids. The CDR3 loop is CASSFATYEQYF. In DNA, the CDR3 is TGTGCCAGCAGCTTCGCTACCTACGAGCAGTACTTC. Combining the CDR3 with reference TRBV7-2 and TRBJ2-7 gives the whole variable domain GAGVSQSPSNKVTEKGKDVELRCDPISGHTALYWYRQSLGQGLEFLIYFQGNSAPDKSGLPSDRFSAERTGGSVSTLTIQRTQQEDSAVYLCASSFATYEQYFGPGTRLTVT.

This rearrangement joins TRBV27 to TRBJ2-7; tentative D call: TRBD2 (6 bases). Trimming stripped 10 bases from V and 0 bases from J, with 13 bases between. Germline CDR1 is MNHEY and CDR2 is SMNVEV (reference sequence). The CDR3 covers 13 residues. The CDR3: CATHSGSSYEQYF. CDR3 nucleotide sequence: TGTGCCACCCATAGCGGAAGCTCCTACGAGCAGTACTTC.

The chain links TRBV7-8 to TRBJ2-3; D might be TRBD2 (6 bases). Deletions cut 4 bases from V and 3 bases from J, with 20 bases between. CDR1 and CDR2 (germline): SGHVS, FQNEAQ. CDR3 length equals 17 residues. CDR3 nucleotide sequence: TGTGCCAGCAGCTCCCCGGGGCTAACGGGAGCTACAGATACGCAGTATTTT. Translated: CASSSPGLTGATDTQYF.

The V call is TRBV9, the J call TRBJ2-1; 7 bases map to TRBD2. The CDR3 is made up of 14 amino acids. Germline V CDR1 and CDR2: SGDLS, YYNGEE. After removal of 7 bases from V and 7 bases from J, the junction contained 11 bases not matched to a gene. CDR3 residues: CASGGSGIGNEQFF. CDR3 in DNA: TGTGCCAGCGGTGGAAGCGGGATCGGGAATGAGCAGTTCTTC.

The chain carries TRBV21-1 and TRBJ2-7; the D call of TRBD1 is as the table states it, not checked on the DNA. TRBV21-1 is termed a pseudogene. The CDR3 spans 15 residues. CDR3 residues: CASSVKDRDPYEQYF. The CDR3 DNA follows: TGTGCCAGCAGCGTCAAGGACAGGGACCCCTACGAGCAGTACTTC.

This chain connects TRBV12-5 to TRBJ2-3; TRBD2 matches at 11 bases. This CDR3 spans 19 amino acids. The J segment lost 0 bases and the V segment lost 1 base, leaving 9 bases of the junction unmatched. Germline V gene data show CDR1 as LGHNT and CDR2 as FRNRAP. The CDR3 sequence is CASGLAPPGLAASTDTQYF. As DNA, the CDR3 is TGTGCTAGTGGTTTGGCCCCCCCGGGACTAGCGGCTAGCACAGATACGCAGTATTTT.

The V gene is TRBV6-5, the J gene TRBJ2-3; 10 nucleotides agree with TRBD2. The CDR3 runs to 14 residues. Germline V gene sequence: CDR1 MNHEY, CDR2 SVGAGI. V lost 8 bases and J lost 6; bases outside the gene matches: 8. CDR3 amino acids: CASHASGRSDTQYF. CDR3 DNA sequence: TGTGCCAGCCACGCTAGCGGGAGATCGGATACGCAGTATTTT.

In DNA form, the CDR3 reads TGTGCCATCAGTGAGTCGCGAACCGCTAATCAGCCCCAGCATTTT. Its translation is CAISESRTANQPQHF. The chain uses TRBV10-3 and TRBJ1-5, with D unresolved. CDR1 is ENHRY, CDR2 SYGVKD, per germline. The CDR3 totals 15 residues. V dropped 0 bases and J dropped 4 bases, with 10 bases sitting between them.

The V call is TRBV18, the J call TRBJ2-3; tentatively, D is TRBD2 (5 bases). Trimming pared 3 bases from V and 4 bases from J, leaving 8 bases between. CDR1 and CDR2 from the germline V gene are KGHSH and LQKENI. The CDR3 spans 13 residues. In DNA form, the CDR3 reads TGTGCCAGCTCACCGAAGCGGTCAGATACGCAGTATTTT. This gives the protein CASSPKRSDTQYF.

The gene calls are TRBV5-6 and TRBJ2-7, with 8 positions matching TRBD1. The V gene's germline CDR1 is SGHDT and CDR2 YYEEEE. Losses at the gene ends were 4 bases for V and 3 bases for J; bases not matched to a gene: 6. The CDR3 is made up of 14 amino acids. CDR3 sequence (DNA): TGTGCCAGCAGCAACGGACAGGGTTACTACGAGCAGTACTTC. Protein sequence: CASSNGQGYYEQYF.

The rearrangement joins TRBV5-1 to TRBJ1-2; D remains ambiguous. The germline gives CDR1 SGHRS, CDR2 YFSETQ. Trimming shortened V by 3 bases and J by 5 bases, and 26 bases separated the two germline ends. The CDR3 is made up of 18 amino acids. In DNA form, the CDR3 reads TGCGCCAGCAGCTACGCAATGTTGACGGGATTCGACCATTATGGCTACACCTTC. Translating it yields CASSYAMLTGFDHYGYTF. Based on the CDR3 plus reference TRBV5-1 and TRBJ1-2, the full variable domain is KAGVTQTPRYLIKTRGQQVTLSCSPISGHRSVSWYQQTPGQGLQFLFEYFSETQRNKGNFPGRFSGRQFSNSRSEMNVSTLELGDSALYLCASSYAMLTGFDHYGYTFGSGTRLTVV.